This T cell receptor (beta chain) was obtained from a study of blood T cells in healthy people across ages (dated by TCRdb to between 2015 and 2016). With respect to the entire study: In model experiments, template switching captured roughly one uniquely barcoded TCR beta cDNA molecule for every two T cells. The study measured age-related changes in TCR beta repertoire diversity using deep sequencing normalized with unique cDNA molecular identifiers. The donors were split into four age groups: young (average approximately 16 years), middle-aged (more than 35), aged (more than 60) and long-lived (approximately 80). To avoid experimental bias, donors of different ages were randomly spread across the sequencing lanes. Two additional independent replicas of 1 million unique cDNA reads from the same blood draw were analyzed for two donors (one aged 18 to 30 and one aged 80 or older).

The CDR3 contains 12 residues, cysteine and phenylalanine counted. CDR3 DNA is the only sequence kept; it has 36 bases, read in frame from the first base. CDR1 and CDR2 (MDHEN, SYDVKM) derive from the germline V gene. The approximately 39 donors, aged 6 to 90 years, were systemically healthy Caucasian individuals from Russia. Around 10 milliliters of peripheral blood were collected from each donor into EDTA-treated Vacutainer tubes. Ficoll-Paque density-gradient centrifugation was used to isolate PBMCs, with at least 6.5 million per sample. Trizol reagent was used to extract total RNA from the PBMCs, yielding at least 5 micrograms per sample. Naive CD45RAhigh/CD27high T cell percentages were measured by flow cytometry on a PBMC aliquot from every donor. The library was produced with 5' RACE. Instrument on record: Illumina HiSeq 2500. A second PCR of roughly 6 to 12 cycles was run with a J-beta primer mix and a sample-barcoded 5' primer. Each TCR beta cDNA molecule received a unique molecular identifier from a template-switch 5' adaptor carrying 12 random nucleotides. Each sample yielded at least 3 million CDR3-containing paired-end reads. First-strand cDNA synthesis was performed from all RNA using the Mint cDNA synthesis kit, with priming by a TRBC-specific oligonucleotide. Following uracil-DNA glycosylase treatment, a first 18-cycle PCR with universal primers M1SS and BC2_uni_R was performed on all cDNA. For the original study's pipeline: Each sample was normalized by randomly selecting 1 million high-quality reads, each carrying a distinct molecular identifier. Instead of being binned into consensus sequences, reads that shared molecular identifiers were thrown out. MiTCR, set to a Q25 quality threshold and the strictest error-elimination algorithm, was used for CDR3 identification, clonotype clustering and error correction. Lower-bound total TCR beta diversity was estimated with a nonparametric unseen species model using Euler transformation. The public reads were quality trimmed at Q25 with fastp and then assembled into clones with MiXCR by TCRdb, keeping productive beta chains. Rows with a matching CDR3 protein are joined into one entry that keeps the most common DNA and genes. TCRdb's processing, not the authors' own work, is the source of the V and J calls. This sample has hundreds of thousands of distinct CDR3 sequences in its table, and roughly 58% of those were observed once. The ten largest clonotypes hold about two fifths of the sample.

The count of this clonotype is one. Its binding antigen is unknown. Germline and junction disagree at one end, which may indicate a read error. On the study overall, not on this receptor specifically: Estimates of total diversity based on one million sequenced T cells were regarded as lower bounds and as underestimates. A strong correlation was found between observed TCR beta diversity and the percentage of naive T cells measured by flow cytometry. Because donor CMV infection status was unknown, age-related changes in expanded clonotypes were potentially confounded. As age increased, observed TCR beta diversity per million T cells dropped in a roughly linear way, and a significant reduction was already evident by age about 40. Since profiling was done on bulk unsorted PBMCs, naive and antigen-experienced compartments could not be conclusively compared. Compared with the aged group, more naive CD4+ T cells, fewer expanded clones and increased TCR diversity were shown by the long-lived group, suggesting age selection.

Specimen: blood. The chain was built from TRBV28 and TRBJ2-1; the D segment could be TRBD2, given 5 matching bases. The TCR comes from a man aged 60 to 69 in good health. Here the CDR3 is given as CASRGVYSEQFF. The DNA sequence is as follows: TGTGCCAGCAGGGGAGTGTACAGTGAGCAGTTCTTC.